The rows below give T cell receptor beta chains drawn from one sample of a study of shared clonotypes between healthy human individuals. The table came from immunoSEQ multiplex PCR; TCRdb's copy has only in-frame clones and leaves some out. The sample includes about 2.4 million clones, approximately 90% seen only once; the top ten take roughly 0.15%. Source material: naive CD4+ T cells sorted from blood. The receptors stem from a man aged 18 to 29 in good health. CDR3s include the opening cysteine and the closing phenylalanine or tryptophan. A D gene is named only where the DNA matches it firmly. Clone size is given for some rows only: seen once, a few or many times, or a class if the clone is expanded.

v_gene,len,d_gene,j_gene,abundance,CDR3nt,CDR3aa
TRBV5-1,13,TRBD1,TRBJ1-1,few,TGCGCCAGCAGCCCGGGACAGGGAACTGAAGCTTTCTTT,CASSPGQGTEAFF
TRBV2,16,TRBD2,TRBJ2-3,.,TGTGCCAGCAGTGAGATGATAGCGGGGGGCACAGATACGCAGTATTTT,CASSEMIAGGTDTQYF
TRBV7-7,13,.,TRBJ2-5,.,TGTGCTAGCAGCTTAGGGGAGAGGGAGACCCAGTACTTC,CASSLGERETQYF
TRBV7-9,16,TRBD1,TRBJ1-3,.,TGTGCCAGCAGCTTTTTACAGGGGGCAATTGGAAACACCATATATTTT,CASSFLQGAIGNTIYF
TRBV5-4,15,TRBD1,TRBJ1-1,.,TGTGCCAGCAGCCTGTGGGACAGGGGTATCTCTGAAGCTTTCTTT,CASSLWDRGISEAFF
TRBV6-1,11,.,TRBJ2-7,.,TGTGCCAGCAGCGGACCCTACGAGCAGTACTTC,CASSGPYEQYF
TRBV6-5,14,.,TRBJ1-5,few,TGTGCCAGCAGGGACGGGGGATTCAATCAGCCCCAGCATTTT,CASRDGGFNQPQHF
TRBV7-9,15,.,TRBJ1-4,.,TGTGCCAGCAGCAACGGACAGCTTCTGGGTGAAAAACTGTTTTTT,CASSNGQLLGEKLFF
TRBV5-6,13,.,TRBJ2-7,.,TGTGCCAGCTCGGAGCAGGGGCCCTACGAGCAGTACTTC,CASSEQGPYEQYF
TRBV27,16,TRBD2,TRBJ2-7,.,TGTGCCAGCAGTTCCCTGACTAGCGGGGCCTATTACGAGCAGTACTTC,CASSSLTSGAYYEQYF
TRBV6-4,9,.,TRBJ2-5,.,TGTGCCGGCGTGGAGACCCAGTACTTC,CAGVETQYF
TRBV28,14,.,TRBJ1-1,.,TGTGCCAGCAGCCCCGCCCTGGGTCCCACTGAAGCTTTCTTT,CASSPALGPTEAFF
TRBV6-1,12,.,TRBJ1-6,.,TGTGCCAGCGCGGATAAGAATTCACCCCTCCACTTT,CASADKNSPLHF
TRBV2,15,.,TRBJ1-4,once,TGTGCCAGCAGGAGCTTGGGCGCCCAGAATGAAAAACTGTTTTTT,CASRSLGAQNEKLFF
TRBV2,11,.,TRBJ2-5,.,TGTGCCAGCAGACAACAAGAGACCCAGTACTTC,CASRQQETQYF
TRBV7-9,16,.,TRBJ2-7,.,TGTGCCAGCAGCTTAGCGATCGGGCGGAGCACCTACGAGCAGTACTTC,CASSLAIGRSTYEQYF
TRBV25-1,14,.,TRBJ2-1,.,TGTGCCAGCAGCAGGCTGAGCTCCTACAATGAGCAGTTCTTC,CASSRLSSYNEQFF
TRBV2,14,.,TRBJ2-1,.,TGTGCCAGCCTAACGAAGGGGGGTTACAATGAGCAGTTCTTC,CASLTKGGYNEQFF
TRBV6-1,13,.,TRBJ2-5,few,TGTGCCAGCAGTGAAAACTATCTGGAGACCCAGTACTTC,CASSENYLETQYF
TRBV6-5,15,.,TRBJ2-7,.,TGTGCCAGCAGTTTTACCACAGGAGGGCCCTACGAGCAGTACTTC,CASSFTTGGPYEQYF
TRBV30,14,TRBD2,TRBJ2-1,.,TGTGCCTGGGACCCAAAGCGGGACTACAATGAGCAGTTCTTC,CAWDPKRDYNEQFF
TRBV6-6,15,TRBD1,TRBJ1-5,.,TGTGCCAGCAGTTACCTGGGACAGGGGGCGCAGCCCCAGCATTTT,CASSYLGQGAQPQHF
TRBV2,14,.,TRBJ2-3,.,TGTGCCAGCAAGGTGGGAGGCCCCACAGATACGCAGTATTTT,CASKVGGPTDTQYF
TRBV28,13,.,TRBJ1-1,few,TGTGCCAGCAGTTTCCTGTCGGGGCCCACCGCTTTCTTT,CASSFLSGPTAFF
TRBV6-1,15,.,TRBJ1-6,.,TGTGCCAGCAGTGAAGGGTACGGGTATAATTCACCCCTCCACTTT,CASSEGYGYNSPLHF
TRBV28,14,.,TRBJ1-6,.,TGTGCCAGCAGTTTGGAGGGGGATTATTCACCCCTCCACTTT,CASSLEGDYSPLHF
TRBV19,13,.,TRBJ1-2,.,TGTGCCAGTAGTAGTGCAACTAACTATGGCTACACCTTC,CASSSATNYGYTF
TRBV27,14,TRBD2,TRBJ2-1,.,TGTGCCAGCAGTTTGACTAGCGTTTACAATGAGCAGTTCTTC,CASSLTSVYNEQFF
TRBV6-1,14,.,TRBJ2-5,.,TGTGCCAGCAGTGAAGTTATGGGGAAAGAGACCCAGTACTTC,CASSEVMGKETQYF
TRBV2,12,.,TRBJ2-1,.,TGTGCCAGCAGCCCGAATTACAATGAGCAGTTCTTC,CASSPNYNEQFF
TRBV25-1,11,.,TRBJ2-7,few,TGTGCCAGCAGCCGCGGGTTGGAGCAGTACTTC,CASSRGLEQYF
TRBV6-1,13,.,TRBJ2-2,.,TGTGCCAGCCCCGACGAGAACACCGGGGAGCTGTTTTTT,CASPDENTGELFF
TRBV5-4,13,TRBD1,TRBJ2-7,.,TGTGCCAGCAGCTTGGTCGCAGGGGGCGAGCAGTACTTC,CASSLVAGGEQYF
TRBV16,15,.,TRBJ1-1,.,TGTGCCAGCAGCCAATCGTCAGCAATGAACACTGAAGCTTTCTTT,CASSQSSAMNTEAFF
TRBV4-3,14,.,TRBJ2-3,.,TGCGCCAGCAGCCAAGGACAGGTCACAGATACGCAGTATTTT,CASSQGQVTDTQYF
TRBV27,14,.,TRBJ1-1,few,TGTGCCAGCAGTCCCTGGGAGGGGAACACTGAAGCTTTCTTT,CASSPWEGNTEAFF
TRBV6-5,14,.,TRBJ1-2,.,TGTGCCAGCAGTTACTCGCGGGGAGGCTATGGCTACACCTTC,CASSYSRGGYGYTF
TRBV19,13,.,TRBJ2-4,.,TGTGCCAGTAGTAGAGATCTCAAAAACATTCAGTACTTC,CASSRDLKNIQYF
TRBV4-3,15,TRBD1,TRBJ2-7,.,TGCGCCAGCAGCCAAGGACAGGGGAAGGCCTACGAGCAGTACTTC,CASSQGQGKAYEQYF
TRBV6-1,17,TRBD2,TRBJ2-2,.,TGTGCCAGCAGTGAATTACGCAGCGGGGGAAGCACCGGGGAGCTGTTTTTT,CASSELRSGGSTGELFF
TRBV27,15,TRBD1,TRBJ2-1,.,TGTGCCAGCAGTTTAAGGGACAGGGTTGTAGGTGAGCAGTTCTTC,CASSLRDRVVGEQFF
TRBV5-6,13,.,TRBJ2-5,.,TGTGCCAGCAGTCGAGGACAGCAAGAGACCCAGTACTTC,CASSRGQQETQYF
TRBV15,14,.,TRBJ2-7,.,TGTGCCATAAGCCGGGACACCGTCTCCTACGAGCAGTACTTC,CAISRDTVSYEQYF
TRBV7-2,14,.,TRBJ2-7,.,TGTGCCAGCAGCTTAGCGGGACCCTCCTACGAGCAGTACTTC,CASSLAGPSYEQYF
TRBV6-1,14,.,TRBJ1-3,.,TGTGCCAGCAGTGAGGGGTTGTGGGGAAACACCATATATTTT,CASSEGLWGNTIYF